These 24 T cell receptor beta chains were sequenced from one sample in a study of lymphopenia after photon versus proton radiotherapy. Clones were read by immunoSEQ multiplex PCR, and TCRdb kept only the in-frame ones, dropping some. The sample shows some 44,000 clones, approximately 83% of them seen only once. The sample here was peripheral blood, taken from a patient treated with proton-based radiotherapy. Receptors were obtained from a woman aged 70-85 years with pancreatic cancer.

The chain combines TRBV5-1 with TRBJ2-1; D ambiguous. Germline loops: CDR1 SGHRS, CDR2 YFSETQ. The CDR3 consists of 12 residues. Deletions cut 1 base from V and 8 bases from J, with 7 bases between. CDR3 amino acids: CASSLFSDEQFF. The CDR3 region has the DNA TGCGCCAGCAGCTTGTTCAGCGATGAGCAGTTCTTC.

The chain recombines TRBV5-1 with TRBJ1-1; D may be TRBD1 (6 bases). This CDR3 region has 14 residues. Germline V lookup: CDR1 SGHRS, CDR2 YFSETQ. The V end was cut by 4 bases, the J end by 2 bases, with 12 bases between. The CDR3 region has the DNA TGCGCCAGCAGCGGACCGGGGGGCAACACTGAAGCTTTCTTT. Amino acids: CASSGPGGNTEAFF. The full variable domain, in which reference TRBV5-1 and TRBJ1-1 provide the parts outside the CDR3, is KAGVTQTPRYLIKTRGQQVTLSCSPISGHRSVSWYQQTPGQGLQFLFEYFSETQRNKGNFPGRFSGRQFSNSRSEMNVSTLELGDSALYLCASSGPGGNTEAFFGQGTRLTVV.

This chain uses TRBV9 with TRBJ2-7; 8 nucleotides agree with TRBD1. The germline CDR1 and CDR2 sequences are SGDLS and YYNGEE. The CDR3 consists of 15 residues. The junction had 6 bases not matched to a gene; V was cut back by 2 bases and J by 2 bases. CDR3 DNA sequence: TGTGCCAGCAGCGTGGGCCAGGGGGCCCCCTACGAGCAGTACTTC. It specifies CASSVGQGAPYEQYF.

This clone is a singleton in its sample. The CDR3 is CASSYHLSNEQYF. The CDR3 DNA sequence: TGCGCCAGCAGCTACCATTTGAGCAACGAGCAGTACTTC. The chain carries TRBV4-3 and TRBJ2-7, with D unclear. The germline V gene has CDR1 LGHNA and CDR2 YSLEER. V lost 5 bases, J lost 5 bases, and 13 bases lay in between. The CDR3 has 13 residues.

The CDR3 region is CASRGETQYF. The CDR3 bases are TGTGCCAGCAGGGGGGAGACCCAGTACTTC. The V and J genes are TRBV27 and TRBJ2-5; D is unclear. V lost 6 bases, J lost 5 bases, and 4 bases lay in between. The germline gives CDR1 MNHEY, CDR2 SMNVEV (reference sequence). The CDR3 loop spans 10 amino acids.

The V call is TRBV28, the J call TRBJ2-6; D not certain. With 3 bases removed from V and 0 bases from J, the gap between germline ends came to 6 bases. The CDR3 is 15 amino acids. From germline, CDR1 is MDHEN and CDR2 SYDVKM. This CDR3 reads CASSFPTSGANVLTF. The CDR3 DNA sequence: TGTGCCAGCAGTTTCCCGACCTCTGGGGCCAACGTCCTGACTTTC.

The rearrangement uses TRBV30 and TRBJ2-5, with D perhaps given as TRBD1 or TRBD2 (5 bases each). The CDR3 loop spans 15 amino acids. V shed 5 bases and J shed 2 bases, with 18 bases lying between them. Per the germline V gene, CDR1 is GTSNPN and CDR2 is SVGIG (reference sequence). DNA of the CDR3: TGTGCCTGGGGACCCGGGACCAGAATACAAGAGACCCAGTACTTC. Its protein product is CAWGPGTRIQETQYF.

The chain couples TRBV5-4 to TRBJ1-5; 9 nucleotides align to TRBD1. The germline gives CDR1 SGHNT, CDR2 YYREEE (reference sequence). The CDR3 extends over 14 amino acids. After removal of 5 bases from V and 6 bases from J, the junction contained 6 bases not matched to a gene. DNA for the CDR3: TGTGCCAGCAGTCATCAGGGACAGGGTCAGCCCCAGCATTTT. Its translation: CASSHQGQGQPQHF.

CDR3 nucleotide sequence: TGTGCCAGCAGTTTACGTGGGCCTGCCCAAAAAAATGAGCAGTTCTTC. Translated, it gives CASSLRGPAQKNEQFF. The chain carries TRBV27 and TRBJ2-1; D remains ambiguous. V lost 2 bases and J lost 7, with 18 bases in between. The CDR3 sequence is 16 residues long. Germline V gives CDR1 MNHEY, CDR2 SMNVEV (reference sequence).

The V gene is TRBV19, the J gene TRBJ2-6, with D unclear. The CDR3 has 14 amino acids. Trimming removed 2 bases from V and 0 bases from J, with 2 bases in between. Germline CDR1 reads LNHDA; CDR2 reads SQIVND (reference sequence). In DNA, the CDR3 is TGTGCCAGTAGTATAAACTCTGGGGCCAACGTCCTGACTTTC. Protein sequence: CASSINSGANVLTF.

The CDR3 sequence is CASRRRVYGYTF. The CDR3 nucleotides are TGTGCCAGCAGACGAAGAGTCTATGGCTACACCTTC. V gene TRBV6-4 combines with J gene TRBJ1-2; no definite D call. The germline gives CDR1 MRHNA, CDR2 SNTAGT. Trimming left V 6 bases short and J 4 bases short, with 9 bases between. The CDR3 contains 12 residues.

The CDR3 DNA reads TGTGCCAGTAGTACTGGGGAAGCCGCTGGGCAAAACATTCAGTACTTC. Translated, it gives CASSTGEAAGQNIQYF. The rearrangement joins TRBV19 to TRBJ2-4; D not resolved. This CDR3 region has 16 residues. V lost 4 bases and J 5 bases, leaving 18 bases between the germline ends. From germline, CDR1 is LNHDA and CDR2 SQIVND (reference sequence). The full variable domain, rest sourced from reference TRBV19 and TRBJ2-4, is DGGITQSPKYLFRKEGQNVTLSCEQNLNHDAMYWYRQDPGQGLRLIYYSQIVNDFQKGDIAEGYSVSREKKESFPLTVTSAQKNPTAFYLCASSTGEAAGQNIQYFGAGTRLSVL.

The chain joins TRBV19 to TRBJ2-1; TRBD1 matches 9 bases. The ends lost 5 bases at V and 7 bases at J; junction bases unmatched: 6. In germline, CDR1 is LNHDA, CDR2 SQIVND (reference sequence). The CDR3 is made up of 14 amino acids. CDR3 amino acids: CASSVGQGPNEQFF. As DNA, the CDR3 is TGTGCCAGTAGTGTGGGACAGGGACCAAATGAGCAGTTCTTC.

V is TRBV11-2 and J is TRBJ2-5; 10 bases align to TRBD2. Looked up from germline, CDR1 is SGHAT and CDR2 is FQNNGV. CDR3 length equals 17 residues. Trimming removed 0 bases from V and 4 bases from J; junction bases left unmatched: 8. The CDR3 reads CASSLEPLAGVGETQYF. The CDR3 nucleotides are TGTGCCAGCAGCTTAGAACCCCTAGCGGGAGTGGGAGAGACCCAGTACTTC.

The chain couples TRBV4-1 to TRBJ1-2; D gene unclear. The CDR3 is made up of 17 amino acids. Germline values: CDR1 MGHRA, CDR2 YSYEKL. Trimming took off 1 base at V and 4 bases at J, with 19 bases between the two ends. CDR3 in DNA: TGCGCCAGCAGCCAAGTAGCGGTGGCAGGAGCTCCCTATGGCTACACCTTC. Translation gives CASSQVAVAGAPYGYTF.

This chain connects TRBV9 to TRBJ2-1, with 7 bases lining up with TRBD2. Germline values: CDR1 SGDLS, CDR2 YYNGEE. The CDR3 totals 15 residues. Trimming took 3 bases from V and 8 from J; bases not matched to a gene: 11. The CDR3: CASSASGIHGDEQFF. CDR3 sequence (DNA): TGTGCCAGCAGCGCAAGCGGGATACACGGGGATGAGCAGTTCTTC.

The V and J genes are TRBV5-1 and TRBJ1-5; a weak D match, TRBD1 (6 bases). The ends were cut back, 7 bases at V and 9 bases at J, with 17 bases in the middle. The germline V gene encodes CDR1 SGHRS and CDR2 YFSETQ. This CDR3 has 13 amino acids. The CDR3 loop reads CASSKGEGWPQHF. The CDR3 DNA reads as TGCGCCAGCTCGAAGGGGGAAGGGTGGCCCCAGCATTTT.

The chain uses TRBV5-1 and TRBJ2-1, with 12 bases identical to TRBD2. V trimming: 0 bases; J trimming: 6 bases; junction bases outside the gene matches: 13. The CDR3 spans 19 residues. Looked up from germline, CDR1 is SGHRS and CDR2 is YFSETQ. In nucleotides, the CDR3 is TGCGCCAGCAGCTTGGAGGGACTAGCGGGCTCGGGAGGGGGCAATGAGCAGTTCTTC. Its translation: CASSLEGLAGSGGGNEQFF.

The chain links TRBV6-5 to TRBJ2-3; D unclear. Germline values: CDR1 MNHEY, CDR2 SVGAGI. The CDR3 runs 13 residues. Trimming left V 6 bases short and J 0 bases short, with 7 bases between. For the CDR3, the DNA is TGTGCCAGCAGATACGAGAGCACAGATACGCAGTATTTT. Translating it yields CASRYESTDTQYF.

The chain combines TRBV27 with TRBJ2-3; a possible D gene is TRBD1 (5 bases). V lost 3 bases and J 3 bases, leaving 13 bases between the germline ends. Germline V gene sequence: CDR1 MNHEY, CDR2 SMNVEV (reference sequence). CDR3 size: 15 residues. CDR3 DNA: TGTGCCAGCAGTTTTGGGCAGGGTGGGACAGATACGCAGTATTTT. Its translation: CASSFGQGGTDTQYF.

This clone was seen only a few times. This chain connects TRBV5-4 to TRBJ1-1, with D possibly matching TRBD1 (6 bases). V lost 5 bases and J lost 5, with 16 bases in between. The CDR3 contains 14 residues. Germline assignment: CDR1 SGHNT and CDR2 YYREEE (reference sequence). Here the CDR3 reads CASRTRQEATEAFF. DNA of the CDR3: TGTGCCAGCAGAACTCGACAGGAAGCGACTGAAGCTTTCTTT.

The genes are TRBV6-5 and TRBJ2-7; 11 nucleotides line up with TRBD1. This CDR3 region has 16 residues. CDR1 is MNHEY, CDR2 SVGAGI, per germline. V lost 2 bases and J lost 2; bases outside the gene matches: 5. The CDR3 DNA reads TGTGCCAGCAGTTACCAAGGGACAGGGGGTACCTACGAGCAGTACTTC. Translated, it gives CASSYQGTGGTYEQYF.

The V and J genes are TRBV4-3 and TRBJ2-3, with a tentative D call TRBD2 (6 bases). The V gene's germline CDR1 is LGHNA and CDR2 YSLEER. This CDR3 comprises 16 residues. Trimming took off 4 bases at V and 5 bases at J, with 19 bases between the two ends. The CDR3 is CASSLDSGAGGDTQYF. DNA of the CDR3: TGCGCCAGCAGCCTGGACTCGGGAGCGGGTGGAGATACGCAGTATTTT.

The chain carries TRBV30 and TRBJ1-1; D ambiguous. Trimming cost V 2 bases and J 5 bases, with 15 bases left between them. CDR1 GTSNPN and CDR2 SVGIG come from the germline V gene (reference sequence). CDR3 size: 14 residues. The CDR3 here is CAWSLEVGVTEAFF. The CDR3 coding sequence is TGTGCCTGGAGTTTGGAGGTTGGTGTAACTGAAGCTTTCTTT. Filled out from reference TRBV30 and TRBJ1-1, the complete variable domain reads SQTIHQWPATLVQPVGSPLSLECTVEGTSNPNLYWYRQAAGRGLQLLFYSVGIGQISSEVPQNLSASRPQDRQFILSSKKLLLSDSGFYLCAWSLEVGVTEAFFGQGTRLTVV.